These 11 T cell receptor beta chains share one sample of origin, sequenced in a study of early stage breast cancer tumors. Libraries were prepared by immunoSEQ multiplex PCR; TCRdb keeps only in-frame clonotypes and omits some of them. The profile shows about 36,000 clones, roughly 72% of them singletons. Sequencing was carried out using blood. The receptors were gathered from a person between 55 and 70 years old with breast cancer.

This clone has only a few counts. The junction does not match germline at one end; this may be a read error. The rearrangement uses TRBV7-9 and TRBJ1-1; D ambiguous. Germline V gene lookup returns CDR1 SEHNR and CDR2 FQNEAQ (reference sequence). The CDR3 runs to 11 residues. CDR3 bases: TGTGCCAGCAGCTCGACAAAGGGTCTTGTCTTT. It is translated as CASSSTKGLVF.

The chain has TRBV11-2 and TRBJ2-3; 12 bases fit TRBD2. Germline values: CDR1 SGHAT, CDR2 FQNNGV. Trimming at V came to 4 bases and at J to 4 bases, leaving 12 bases not matched to a gene. The CDR3 length is 18 residues. In nucleotides, the CDR3 is TGTGCCAGCAGCTCCAAAATGGGACTAGCGGGTGTAGCAGATACGCAGTATTTT. It is translated as CASSSKMGLAGVADTQYF. Combining the CDR3 with reference TRBV11-2 and TRBJ2-3 gives the whole variable domain EAGVAQSPRYKIIEKRQSVAFWCNPISGHATLYWYQQILGQGPKLLIQFQNNGVVDDSQLPKDRFSAERLKGVDSTLKIQPAKLEDSAVYLCASSSKMGLAGVADTQYFGPGTRLTVL.

This rearrangement joins TRBV2 to TRBJ1-4, with 7 bases fitting TRBD1. The CDR3 loop spans 15 amino acids. V shed 7 bases and J 3 bases; nucleotides not matched to a gene: 8. Germline CDR1 and CDR2: SNHLY and FYNNEI. DNA for the CDR3: TGTGCCAGCATTAAAGGGGGCACGGCTAATGAAAAACTGTTTTTT. It encodes CASIKGGTANEKLFF.

CDR3 amino acids: CAISEHGNTEAFF. CDR3 DNA: TGTGCCATCAGTGAACACGGGAACACTGAAGCTTTCTTT. The chain joins TRBV10-3 to TRBJ1-1; the D is unclear. Trimming removed 3 bases from V and 1 base from J, with 6 bases in between. Germline CDR1 reads ENHRY; CDR2 reads SYGVKD. There are 13 residues in the CDR3.

This clone showed up just once. This chain joins TRBV5-8 and TRBJ1-1, with D unclear. Germline V gene data show CDR1 as SGHTS and CDR2 as YDEGEE. CDR3 length equals 12 residues. V was pared by 2 bases and J by 7 bases, with 9 bases between. The CDR3 sequence is CASSFSMYEAFF. The CDR3 region has the DNA TGTGCCAGCAGCTTTTCTATGTATGAAGCTTTCTTT.

This chain uses TRBV28 with TRBJ1-4, with D maybe TRBD1 (6 bases). The V and J ends lost 7 bases and 7 bases respectively, with 16 bases between them. Per germline, CDR1 MDHEN and CDR2 SYDVKM. CDR3 length: 14 residues. CDR3 in DNA: TGTGCCAGCAACTCACAGGGCGCTACTGAAAAACTGTTTTTT. Translated: CASNSQGATEKLFF. Complete variable domain (other parts from reference TRBV28 and TRBJ1-4): DVKVTQSSRYLVKRTGEKVFLECVQDMDHENMFWYRQDPGLGLRLIYFSYDVKMKEKGDIPEGYSVSREKKERFSLILESASTNQTSMYLCASNSQGATEKLFFGSGTQLSVL.

The chain uses TRBV6-1 and TRBJ2-3; D not resolved. The CDR3 is 16 residues long. Trimming took off 3 bases at V and 0 bases at J, with 13 bases between the two ends. The germline CDR1 and CDR2 sequences are MNHNS and SASEGT. CDR3 sequence reads: CASSELGATSTDTQYF. Written as DNA, the CDR3 is TGTGCCAGCAGTGAGCTTGGTGCGACGAGCACAGATACGCAGTATTTT.

The genes are TRBV10-3 and TRBJ1-2, with TRBD1 identical over 9 bases. The CDR3 has 15 amino acids. CDR1 and CDR2 (germline): ENHRY, SYGVKD. The V segment lost 0 bases and the J segment 2 bases; nucleotides outside the gene matches: 1. The CDR3 DNA reads TGTGCCATCAGTGAGTCGGACAGGGGAAACTATGGCTACACCTTC. This gives the protein CAISESDRGNYGYTF.

The V gene is TRBV7-9, the J gene TRBJ2-5; TRBD2 matches at 10 bases. The CDR3 has 16 amino acids. Germline CDR1 reads SEHNR; CDR2 reads FQNEAQ (reference sequence). The junction had 8 bases not matched to a gene; V was cut back by 3 bases and J by 4 bases. The CDR3 reads CASSLWGSGRSETQYF. The DNA for the CDR3 is TGTGCCAGCAGCTTGTGGGGTAGCGGGAGGTCAGAGACCCAGTACTTC.

The chain carries TRBV28 and TRBJ1-5, with TRBD1 as a possible D gene (6 bases). Germline V lookup: CDR1 MDHEN, CDR2 SYDVKM. The CDR3 totals 14 residues. Deletions cut 4 bases from V and 4 bases from J, with 11 bases between. The CDR3, as DNA: TGTGCCAGCAGTTCCCGCAGGGGAAATCAGCCCCAGCATTTT. This gives the protein CASSSRRGNQPQHF.

The rearrangement joins TRBV4-1 to TRBJ2-5; D not resolved. The germline V gene encodes CDR1 MGHRA and CDR2 YSYEKL. The CDR3 runs to 15 residues. Trimming left V 1 base short and J 4 bases short, with 13 bases between. The CDR3 loop is CASSQVADPRETQYF. Written as DNA, the CDR3 is TGCGCCAGCAGCCAAGTTGCGGACCCGAGAGAGACCCAGTACTTC.